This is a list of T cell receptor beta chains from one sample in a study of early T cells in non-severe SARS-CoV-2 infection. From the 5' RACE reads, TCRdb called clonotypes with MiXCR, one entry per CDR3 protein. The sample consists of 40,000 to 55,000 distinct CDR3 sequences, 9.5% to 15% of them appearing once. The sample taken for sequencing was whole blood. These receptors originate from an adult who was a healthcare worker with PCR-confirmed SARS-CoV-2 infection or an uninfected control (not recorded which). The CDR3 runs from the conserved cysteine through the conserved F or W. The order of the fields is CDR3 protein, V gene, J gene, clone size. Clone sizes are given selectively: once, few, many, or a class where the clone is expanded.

CDR3 protein: CASSLGPLSYEQYF
V gene: TRBV3-1
J gene: TRBJ2-7
clone size: -

CDR3 protein: CASSPIQGMRETQYF
V gene: TRBV7-9
J gene: TRBJ2-5
clone size: -

CDR3 protein: CASSVDTRDGYTF
V gene: TRBV9
J gene: TRBJ1-2
clone size: -

CDR3 protein: CASSPGSHYGYTF
V gene: TRBV27
J gene: TRBJ1-2
clone size: many

CDR3 protein: CASSQDWTGDTEQYF
V gene: TRBV3-1
J gene: TRBJ2-7
clone size: many

CDR3 protein: CSASSNADQPQHF
V gene: TRBV20-1
J gene: TRBJ1-5
clone size: many

CDR3 protein: CASSQDSVGGLINEQFF
V gene: TRBV4-1
J gene: TRBJ2-1
clone size: few

CDR3 protein: CGVDRQNTEAFF
V gene: TRBV29-1
J gene: TRBJ1-1
clone size: -

CDR3 protein: CASRPEGGTEAFF
V gene: TRBV2
J gene: TRBJ1-1
clone size: many

CDR3 protein: CASGRSEGPYEQYF
V gene: TRBV7-9
J gene: TRBJ2-7
clone size: few

CDR3 protein: CASSIPTGGRETQYF
V gene: TRBV19
J gene: TRBJ2-5
clone size: many

CDR3 protein: CSARGDGHEQFF
V gene: TRBV20-1
J gene: TRBJ2-1
clone size: few

CDR3 protein: CCASPPGQNTEAFF
V gene: TRBV20-1
J gene: TRBJ1-1
clone size: -

CDR3 protein: CASTRDSRGDTQYF
V gene: TRBV6-6
J gene: TRBJ2-3
clone size: few

CDR3 protein: CASSLEAGELFF
V gene: TRBV6-6
J gene: TRBJ2-2
clone size: medium-sized

CDR3 protein: CASSGREKLFF
V gene: TRBV28
J gene: TRBJ1-4
clone size: -

CDR3 protein: CASSPRLAGGLSSYNEQFF
V gene: TRBV18
J gene: TRBJ2-1
clone size: -

CDR3 protein: CASSPYLGTGVEQYF
V gene: TRBV28
J gene: TRBJ2-7
clone size: few

CDR3 protein: CASSLRQEIEQFF
V gene: TRBV7-9
J gene: TRBJ2-1
clone size: -

CDR3 protein: CASSPVPSGANVLTF
V gene: TRBV4-3
J gene: TRBJ2-6
clone size: many

CDR3 protein: CASSPRTGGGYEQYF
V gene: TRBV5-1
J gene: TRBJ2-7
clone size: few

CDR3 protein: CASSPGRTGKMNTEAFF
V gene: TRBV7-9
J gene: TRBJ1-1
clone size: -

CDR3 protein: CSAESTSGRSSYEQYF
V gene: TRBV20-1
J gene: TRBJ2-7
clone size: -

CDR3 protein: CASSWTGETEAFF
V gene: TRBV6-2/TRBV6-3
J gene: TRBJ1-1
clone size: many

CDR3 protein: CASSFGLSTEAFF
V gene: TRBV11-2
J gene: TRBJ1-1
clone size: many

CDR3 protein: CASSFPRGAKYF
V gene: TRBV7-9
J gene: TRBJ2-7
clone size: many

CDR3 protein: CASSLELAGGFEQFF
V gene: TRBV7-2
J gene: TRBJ2-1
clone size: few

CDR3 protein: CASSQTGGPYEQYF
V gene: TRBV12-3/TRBV12-4
J gene: TRBJ2-7
clone size: many

CDR3 protein: CASSQSRTGYTQYF
V gene: TRBV7-9
J gene: TRBJ2-3
clone size: many

CDR3 protein: CASSEGRGISDTQYF
V gene: TRBV2
J gene: TRBJ2-3
clone size: few

CDR3 protein: CASSFTGQGNEKLFF
V gene: TRBV7-2
J gene: TRBJ1-4
clone size: many

CDR3 protein: CASSIGPVSSYEQYF
V gene: TRBV19
J gene: TRBJ2-7
clone size: many

CDR3 protein: CASERGVKDEQFF
V gene: TRBV18
J gene: TRBJ2-1
clone size: -

CDR3 protein: CAFSGQARAFQETQYF
V gene: TRBV2
J gene: TRBJ2-5
clone size: -

CDR3 protein: CSATVQFEPLHF
V gene: TRBV20-1
J gene: TRBJ1-6
clone size: few

CDR3 protein: CAISGDWDTEAFF
V gene: TRBV10-3
J gene: TRBJ1-1
clone size: -

CDR3 protein: CASKTRAGGISDTQYF
V gene: TRBV2
J gene: TRBJ2-3
clone size: -

CDR3 protein: CASSGPGTGDGTQYF
V gene: TRBV12-3/TRBV12-4
J gene: TRBJ2-3
clone size: few

CDR3 protein: CASSLGLAGGQQFF
V gene: TRBV11-3
J gene: TRBJ2-1
clone size: many

CDR3 protein: CASSLGRGTNTGELFF
V gene: TRBV28
J gene: TRBJ2-2
clone size: -

CDR3 protein: CASSPPGRGGSAFF
V gene: TRBV28
J gene: TRBJ1-1
clone size: few